A selection of T cell receptor beta chains follows, all from one sample in a study of control samples from healthy donors and cancer patients. The method was immunoSEQ multiplex PCR; TCRdb's version includes in-frame clones alone and lacks a portion of them. The data contain 190,000 or so clones, around 93% of them singletons. The sample comprised blood. The source of these receptors is a man aged 18 to 30 in good health. The CDR3 runs from the conserved cysteine through the conserved F or W. D genes are given only for firm matches. The listing skips clone size in some rows; elsewhere it reads once, few, many or a size class.

size,J,D,V,CDR3,DNA
-,TRBJ1-2,-,TRBV6-5,CASTLISSYTF,TGTGCCAGCACCCTCATTAGTAGCTACACCTTC
-,TRBJ2-7,-,TRBV18,CASSPPGALGLNYEQYF,TGTGCCAGCTCACCCCCAGGGGCACTTGGCCTCAACTACGAGCAGTACTTC
-,TRBJ1-1,TRBD1,TRBV9,CASSADRVQNTEAFF,TGTGCCAGCAGCGCAGACAGGGTACAGAACACTGAAGCTTTCTTT
-,TRBJ1-5,-,TRBV4-1,CASRVSLATNQPQHF,TGCGCCAGCAGGGTCAGTCTCGCGACGAACCAGCCCCAGCATTTT
-,TRBJ2-4,TRBD1,TRBV4-1,CASSSGQGGGFAKNIQYF,TGCGCCAGCAGCTCGGGACAGGGAGGGGGGTTTGCCAAAAACATTCAGTACTTC
-,TRBJ1-2,-,TRBV25-1,CASSEYQGGYTF,TGTGCCAGCAGTGAATACCAGGGTGGCTACACCTTC
-,TRBJ2-4,-,TRBV12-3/TRBV12-4,CASSPTENIQYF,TGTGCCAGCAGCCCCACAGAAAACATTCAGTACTTC
-,TRBJ2-7,-,TRBV20-1,CSAKTGEQYF,TGCAGTGCGAAAACGGGGGAGCAGTACTTC
-,TRBJ2-2,TRBD2,TRBV19,CASSKGLARIAGELFF,TGTGCCAGTAGTAAGGGACTAGCAAGAATCGCCGGGGAGCTGTTTTTT
-,TRBJ2-4,-,TRBV5-1,CASSRTLGTRQEAKNIQYF,TGCGCCAGCAGCCGGACCCTCGGGACTCGACAGGAAGCCAAAAACATTCAGTACTTC
-,TRBJ2-2,-,TRBV24-1,CATSDPTRPLNTGELFF,TGTGCCACCAGTGACCCTACACGACCCCTAAACACCGGGGAGCTGTTTTTT
-,TRBJ2-7,TRBD1,TRBV5-4,CASSPGGTGSNEQYF,TGTGCCAGCAGCCCCGGAGGGACAGGGAGTAACGAGCAGTACTTC
once,TRBJ2-5,TRBD2,TRBV10-2,CASSQGRGLVHQETQYF,TGCGCCAGCAGTCAGGGGAGGGGACTAGTGCACCAAGAGACCCAGTACTTC
-,TRBJ2-1,-,TRBV11-3,CASSLEGSDSRPNEQFF,TGTGCCAGCAGCTTAGAAGGGAGTGACAGTCGGCCAAATGAGCAGTTCTTC
-,TRBJ2-7,TRBD1,TRBV9,CASSLGTGVFEAYEQYF,TGTGCCAGCAGCCTTGGGACAGGGGTTTTCGAGGCCTACGAGCAGTACTTC
-,TRBJ2-2,-,TRBV9,CASSVGQLDVGTGELFF,TGTGCCAGCAGCGTAGGACAGCTTGATGTTGGGACCGGGGAGCTGTTTTTT
-,TRBJ2-1,-,TRBV19,CASGWGLDEQFF,TGTGCCAGTGGGTGGGGATTGGATGAGCAGTTCTTC
-,TRBJ1-1,-,TRBV14,CASSQVGIKNTEAFF,TGTGCCAGCAGCCAAGTCGGCATCAAGAACACTGAAGCTTTCTTT
-,TRBJ2-3,-,TRBV18,CASSLRDSGADTQYF,TGTGCCAGCTCGCTCCGGGACTCTGGCGCAGATACGCAGTATTTT
-,TRBJ2-7,-,TRBV10-3,CAISPRMFYEQYF,TGTGCCATCAGCCCCAGGATGTTCTACGAGCAGTACTTC
-,TRBJ2-5,TRBD1,TRBV19,CASSAPDRGETQYF,TGTGCCAGTAGTGCCCCGGACAGGGGCGAGACCCAGTACTTC
-,TRBJ2-7,-,TRBV6-6,CASSYKGRPTYEQYF,TGTGCCAGCAGTTACAAGGGTCGTCCTACCTACGAGCAGTACTTC
-,TRBJ1-2,-,TRBV10-2,CASSEAQNYGYTF,TGCGCCAGCAGTGAGGCACAGAATTATGGCTACACCTTC
once,TRBJ2-1,TRBD2,TRBV5-1,CASSPGTSTIYEQFF,TGCGCCAGCAGCCCAGGGACTAGCACTATATATGAGCAGTTCTTC
-,TRBJ2-6,-,TRBV30,CAWSIFSGKFSGANVLTF,TGTGCCTGGAGTATTTTTTCGGGCAAGTTCTCTGGGGCCAACGTCCTGACTTTC
-,TRBJ1-5,-,TRBV28,CASSLKARQPQHF,TGTGCCAGCAGTTTGAAGGCGCGTCAGCCCCAGCATTTT
few,TRBJ2-5,TRBD2,TRBV18,CASSLGPTSGQETQYF,TGTGCCAGCTCACTTGGGCCTACTAGCGGCCAAGAGACCCAGTACTTC
-,TRBJ2-4,TRBD2,TRBV6-5,CASSSPPGGGSNIQYF,TGTGCCAGCAGTTCCCCGCCGGGCGGGGGGAGCAACATTCAGTACTTC
-,TRBJ1-3,-,TRBV27,CASSLTFAGNTIYF,TGTGCCAGCAGTTTGACATTTGCTGGAAACACCATATATTTT